The 27 T cell receptor beta chains below were found in one sample sequenced in a study of shared clonotypes between healthy human individuals. The data were produced by immunoSEQ multiplex PCR, yet TCRdb's version contains in-frame clones alone and is incomplete. The table includes about 2,100,000 clones, roughly 91% detected once. Cells designated naive CD8 were CD45RO-negative and were positively selected for CCR7, with terminally differentiated effector memory CD45RA+ cells excluded. Material for sequencing was naive CD8+ T cells from PBMCs. The receptors originated from a man aged 18 to 29 in good health. Some clones in this sample may be carry-over from other donors' samples.

The V and J genes are TRBV7-2 and TRBJ2-7; D remains ambiguous. Deletions cut 5 bases from V and 4 bases from J, with 12 bases between. CDR3 size: 13 residues. In germline, CDR1 is SGHTA, CDR2 FQGNSA. The CDR3 here is CASSPEWKYEQYF. CDR3 nucleotide sequence: TGTGCCAGCAGCCCTGAGTGGAAATACGAGCAGTACTTC.

The V and J genes are TRBV6-5 and TRBJ1-1, with 8 bases matching TRBD1. Per the germline V gene, CDR1 is MNHEY and CDR2 is SVGAGI. This CDR3 is built from 14 residues. J was trimmed by 5 bases and V by 5 bases; bases with no gene match: 7. In DNA form, the CDR3 reads TGTGCCAGCAGTGGCACAGGGGGGAGGACTGAAGCTTTCTTT. Translating gives CASSGTGGRTEAFF.

This clone was detected only once. This sequence joins TRBV11-2 and TRBJ2-1, with 7 bases that match TRBD2. V shed 0 bases, J shed 3 bases, and the junction held 11 bases outside the gene matches. Looked up from germline, CDR1 is SGHAT and CDR2 is FQNNGV. The CDR3 spans 18 residues. CDR3 coding DNA: TGTGCCAGCAGCTTAGATGCCCCCCTAGCGGTGGTCTACAATGAGCAGTTCTTC. Its protein product is CASSLDAPLAVVYNEQFF.

V is TRBV7-9 and J is TRBJ2-1; no firm D call. In germline, CDR1 is SEHNR, CDR2 FQNEAQ (reference sequence). This CDR3 is 17 amino acids long. V was pared by 1 base and J by 8 bases, with 21 bases between. The DNA of the CDR3 is TGTGCCAGCAGCTTAGAGCCAGCAGCAGAGTTTCTCCATGAGCAGTTCTTC. Encoded protein: CASSLEPAAEFLHEQFF.

As for this clone: Different DNA sequences within this sample yield the same CDR3. The chain employs TRBV29-1 and TRBJ2-7; D might be TRBD1 (5 bases). Trimming stripped 6 bases from V and 4 bases from J, with 10 bases between. CDR1 and CDR2 (germline): SQVTM, ANQGSEA. CDR3 length: 11 amino acids. CDR3 in amino acids: CSVDRGYEQYF. Written as DNA, the CDR3 is TGCAGCGTCGATAGGGGTTACGAGCAGTACTTC.

V is TRBV7-9 and J is TRBJ1-1; 8 nucleotides line up with TRBD1. Germline CDR1 is SEHNR and CDR2 is FQNEAQ (reference sequence). The CDR3 covers 15 residues. The ends lost 5 bases at V and 2 bases at J; junction bases unmatched: 7. CDR3 DNA: TGTGCCAGCAGCCCCCCGCAGGGGGCTAACACTGAAGCTTTCTTT. This gives the protein CASSPPQGANTEAFF.

The V call is TRBV28, the J call TRBJ2-4; D perhaps matches TRBD1 (6 bases). V was cut by 2 bases and J by 3 bases, with 11 bases left in between. This CDR3 contains 15 residues. Germline V gene data show CDR1 as MDHEN and CDR2 as SYDVKM. CDR3 DNA: TGTGCCAGCAGTTTACCAGGGGTTGACAAAAACATTCAGTACTTC. This gives the protein CASSLPGVDKNIQYF.

CDR3 sequence (DNA): TGTGCCAGCAGAAGAGGGACTAGCGGGAGAAATGAGCAGTTCTTC. Translation gives CASRRGTSGRNEQFF. This chain links TRBV25-1 with TRBJ2-1, with 14 bases matching TRBD2. In germline, CDR1 is MGHDK, CDR2 SYGVNS. J lost 7 bases, V lost 6 bases, and 5 bases had no gene match. The CDR3 sequence is 15 residues long.

The V and J genes are TRBV27 and TRBJ2-7, with 13 nucleotides matching TRBD2. Germline CDR1 MNHEY, CDR2 SMNVEV (reference sequence). With V trimmed by 6 bases and J by 0 bases, 11 bases remained unmatched. This CDR3 comprises 18 residues. In DNA, the CDR3 is TGTGCCAGCAGCCCTTCACTAGCGGGAGGGCTGAGCTCCTACGAGCAGTACTTC. This gives the protein CASSPSLAGGLSSYEQYF.

This clone was seen a handful of times. This sequence joins TRBV7-9 and TRBJ1-2; D unclear. The CDR3 runs 15 residues. V was trimmed by 2 bases and J by 1 base, leaving 11 bases between them. From germline, CDR1 is SEHNR and CDR2 FQNEAQ (reference sequence). The chain's CDR3 is CASSLPNPNNYGYTF. In DNA form, the CDR3 reads TGTGCCAGCAGCTTACCCAACCCTAATAACTATGGCTACACCTTC.

This clone was detected only once. The rearrangement joins TRBV11-2 to TRBJ1-3; D not resolved. The CDR3 runs 18 residues. CDR1 is SGHAT and CDR2 is FQNNGV in the germline V gene. Trimming took 3 bases from V and 2 from J, leaving 20 bases between them. Written as DNA, the CDR3 is TGTGCCAGCAGCTTGATGCGTTTTCAGTACGGCCCTGGAAACACCATATATTTT. This sequence encodes CASSLMRFQYGPGNTIYF.

The chain recombines TRBV7-2 with TRBJ2-2; D uncertain. The CDR3 spans 15 residues. CDR1 and CDR2 from the germline V gene are SGHTA and FQGNSA. V lost 7 bases, J lost 6 bases, and 18 bases lay in between. CDR3 amino acids: CASTNPRIPPGELFF. Written as DNA, the CDR3 is TGTGCCAGCACTAACCCCCGGATCCCCCCCGGGGAGCTGTTTTTT. The variable domain in full, completed from reference TRBV7-2 and TRBJ2-2, reads GAGVSQSPSNKVTEKGKDVELRCDPISGHTALYWYRQSLGQGLEFLIYFQGNSAPDKSGLPSDRFSAERTGGSVSTLTIQRTQQEDSAVYLCASTNPRIPPGELFFGEGSRLTVL.

The chain links TRBV2 to TRBJ2-7; 8 bases are a match to TRBD2. The germline CDR1 and CDR2 sequences are SNHLY and FYNNEI. V was clipped by 5 bases and J by 0 bases; unmatched bases: 6. The CDR3 spans 15 residues. Here the CDR3 reads CASSNPSGFSYEQYF. CDR3 nucleotide sequence: TGTGCCAGCAGTAATCCTAGCGGGTTCTCCTACGAGCAGTACTTC.

The V call is TRBV10-1, the J call TRBJ1-5, with D uncertain. Trimming took off 4 bases at V and 6 bases at J, with 10 bases between the two ends. The CDR3 totals 13 residues. The germline gives CDR1 WNHNN, CDR2 SYGVQD (reference sequence). CDR3 amino acids: CASSAGPSQPQHF. The CDR3 bases are TGCGCCAGCAGTGCTGGCCCCAGTCAGCCCCAGCATTTT.

This clone occurred once. The CDR3 DNA follows: TGTGCCAGCAGCGGAGCGGGAGAGTATACCGGGGAGCTGTTTTTT. This codes for CASSGAGEYTGELFF. The V and J genes are TRBV7-9 and TRBJ2-2; 8 positions match TRBD2. With V trimmed by 5 bases and J by 5 bases, 7 bases remained unmatched. Looked up from germline, CDR1 is SEHNR and CDR2 is FQNEAQ (reference sequence). The CDR3 is 15 residues long.

This chain uses TRBV27 with TRBJ2-7, with 8 bases lining up with TRBD1. The junction had 10 bases not matched to a gene; V was cut back by 5 bases and J by 4 bases. The CDR3 runs 15 residues. From germline, CDR1 is MNHEY and CDR2 SMNVEV (reference sequence). CDR3 loop: CASSPQTGAKYEQYF. The CDR3 DNA reads as TGTGCCAGCAGTCCTCAGACAGGGGCTAAATACGAGCAGTACTTC.

The chain has TRBV29-1 and TRBJ1-2; D possibly corresponds to TRBD1 (5 bases). CDR1 and CDR2 (germline): SQVTM, ANQGSEA. The CDR3 consists of 14 residues. V lost 6 bases to trimming and J lost 2 bases, with 16 bases between them. Here the CDR3 DNA reads TGCAGCGTGCATGGGGGTGGTGGGAACTATGGCTACACCTTC. Translated: CSVHGGGGNYGYTF.

This clone was counted a few times. The chain employs TRBV15 and TRBJ1-1, with D unresolved. The CDR3 runs to 14 residues. Looked up from germline, CDR1 is LNHNV and CDR2 is YYDKDF (reference sequence). Between the trimmed V and J ends, which lost 3 bases and 5 bases, there was a span of 13 bases. The CDR3, as DNA: TGTGCCACCAGCAGTCCAGGAGGTAATACTGAAGCTTTCTTT. This encodes CATSSPGGNTEAFF.

The chain employs TRBV5-6 and TRBJ2-1; 9 bases are a match to TRBD2. Germline-derived CDR1 and CDR2 are SGHDT and YYEEEE. The CDR3 covers 15 residues. Trimming cost V 2 bases and J 3 bases; bases outside gene matches: 3. The CDR3 nucleotides are TGTGCCAGCAGCTTCAAGCGGGAGGTCTACAATGAGCAGTTCTTC. Translation gives CASSFKREVYNEQFF.

This chain joins TRBV5-5 and TRBJ2-7; maybe TRBD2 (6 bases). Trimming stripped 0 bases from V and 3 bases from J, with 19 bases between. CDR1 is SGHKS and CDR2 is YYEKEE in the germline V gene (reference sequence). The CDR3 consists of 17 residues. The CDR3 here is CASSLDSTGLPYYEQYF. DNA of the CDR3: TGTGCCAGCAGCTTGGATTCGACGGGACTGCCTTACTACGAGCAGTACTTC.

The V gene is TRBV27, the J gene TRBJ2-3; 13 nucleotides agree with TRBD2. The CDR3 consists of 18 residues. V lost 5 bases and J lost 6; bases outside the gene matches: 14. Germline CDR1 and CDR2: MNHEY and SMNVEV (reference sequence). CDR3 residues: CASSPILAGGPSSDTQYF. For the CDR3, the DNA is TGTGCCAGCAGTCCTATACTAGCGGGAGGGCCATCATCGGATACGCAGTATTTT.

This CDR3 is CAWSVIRDIDEQFF. The CDR3 bases are TGTGCCTGGAGTGTAATCCGGGACATTGATGAGCAGTTCTTC. The chain combines TRBV30 with TRBJ2-1; perhaps TRBD1 as D (6 bases). The CDR3 has 14 residues. Germline V CDR1 and CDR2: GTSNPN, SVGIG (reference sequence). Trimming took 0 bases from V and 8 from J, leaving 14 bases between them.

The chain has TRBV27 and TRBJ1-2; D might be TRBD1 (5 bases). This CDR3 is built from 14 residues. V dropped 6 bases and J dropped 4 bases, with 15 bases sitting between them. Germline V CDR1 and CDR2: MNHEY, SMNVEV (reference sequence). The CDR3 sequence: CASSPGGGLYGYTF. The CDR3 DNA is TGTGCCAGCAGCCCCGGTGGGGGTCTCTATGGCTACACCTTC.

This clone was counted only a few times. The sample has other DNA sequences that encode this CDR3 too. The CDR3 here is CASSREKLFF. As DNA, the CDR3 is TGTGCCAGCTCGCGGGAAAAACTGTTTTTT. V is TRBV25-1 and J is TRBJ1-4, with D hard to call. Germline CDR1 and CDR2: MGHDK and SYGVNS. CDR3 length equals 10 residues. The V and J ends lost 8 bases and 8 bases respectively, with 6 bases between them.

The chain links TRBV4-3 to TRBJ1-1, with D unclear. From germline, CDR1 is LGHNA and CDR2 YSLEER. The V end was cut by 0 bases, the J end by 0 bases, with 14 bases between. This CDR3 has 17 residues. DNA of the CDR3: TGCGCCAGCAGCCAAGATGACCTGGCGGATTTGAACACTGAAGCTTTCTTT. The encoded protein is CASSQDDLADLNTEAFF.

This chain uses TRBV11-2 with TRBJ2-2, with 10 positions matching TRBD2. Germline V gives CDR1 SGHAT, CDR2 FQNNGV. The CDR3 covers 18 residues. V dropped 5 bases and J dropped 2; count of bases not matched to a gene: 11. CDR3: CASSLRTSGLSNTGELFF. In DNA, the CDR3 is TGTGCCAGCAGCCTAAGGACTAGCGGACTCTCTAACACCGGGGAGCTGTTTTTT.

J is TRBJ1-1 and V is TRBV10-3; D remains ambiguous. This CDR3 region has 15 residues. The germline V gene has CDR1 ENHRY and CDR2 SYGVKD. V lost 2 bases to trimming and J lost 0 bases, with 10 bases between them. The CDR3: CAISEGLGMNTEAFF. The CDR3, as DNA: TGTGCCATCAGTGAGGGACTCGGCATGAACACTGAAGCTTTCTTT.